This T cell receptor beta chain comes out of a study of T cell repertoires in cytomegalovirus infection. General study results and limits: Cumulated frequencies of public TCR beta families served to identify carriers of CMV plus the relevant HLA.

For this clonotype: The antigen is not known.

TCRdb reanalysed the reads using MiXCR and keeps one entry per CDR3 protein. The profile shows some 200,000 distinct CDR3 sequences, approximately 40% of them singletons. The CDR3 spans 13 residues. Trimming removed 7 bases from V and 3 bases from J; junction bases left unmatched: 6. The germline CDR1 and CDR2 sequences are SQVTM and ANQGSEA. The receptor was derived from a human donor in good health (CMV status not recorded). Some clones in this sample may be carry-over from other donors' samples. The starting material was CD8+ T cells from cultured PBMCs, obtained from culture after CMV antigen stimulation. The V gene is TRBV29-1, the J gene TRBJ2-1; the match to TRBD2 covers 7 bases. The CDR3 region has the DNA TGCAGCGGTTTCGCGGGAGACTACAATGAGCAGTTCTTC. It specifies CSGFAGDYNEQFF.